This is a list of T cell receptor beta chains from one sample in a study of blood T cell repertoires in COVID-19. Assay used: immunoSEQ multiplex PCR; TCRdb lists only in-frame clones, some missing. The sample contains just over 95,000 clones, about 80% of which appear only once. Sequencing was performed on peripheral blood. These receptors came from a man in his sixties with acute or convalescent COVID-19. The CDR3 runs from the conserved cysteine through the conserved F or W. D genes are given only for firm matches. Not all rows give a size; the values are once, few, many and, for expanded clones, a class.

clone_size d_call j_call v_call cdr3_nt cdr3_aa
few - TRBJ2-3 TRBV5-4 TGTGCCAGCAGCCCACGTCTCCGGACCTCGGGGGTGGGTACGCAGTATTTT CASSPRLRTSGVGTQYF
- - TRBJ2-1 TRBV10-3 TGTGCCATGGGGACCTTCGTCGCGGGACTCTCCAAAAATGAGCAGTTCTTC CAMGTFVAGLSKNEQFF
once - TRBJ1-5 TRBV30 TGTGCCTGGAGTGTACAACCCAATCAGCCCCAGCATTTT CAWSVQPNQPQHF
- - TRBJ2-7 TRBV4-1 TGCGCCAGCAGCCACAGGGAAACCTACGAGCAGTACTTC CASSHRETYEQYF
- - TRBJ2-5 TRBV5-8 TGTGCCAGCAGCTTAGGCGGTAGACAGCAAGAGACCCAGTACTTC CASSLGGRQQETQYF
- - TRBJ1-1 TRBV3-1/TRBV3-2 TGTGCCAGCAGCACCCGTGGACAGCAAAAAGCTTTCTTT CASSTRGQQKAFF
- - TRBJ1-6 TRBV3-1/TRBV3-2 TGTGCCAGCAGCCTCCAGGGGAGCTCCTATAATTCACCCCTCCACTTT CASSLQGSSYNSPLHF
- - TRBJ1-2 TRBV21-1 TGTGCCAGCAGCAAAGTACCGATAACGACAGACTACACCTTC CASSKVPITTDYTF
- TRBD1 TRBJ2-5 TRBV19 TGTGCCAGTAGTCACCTCCCGGGACAGAGAGAGACCCAGTACTTC CASSHLPGQRETQYF
- TRBD1 TRBJ1-1 TRBV19 TGTGCCAGTAGTATAGGGTTTGACAGGGTGGCTGAAGCTTTCTTT CASSIGFDRVAEAFF
- TRBD1 TRBJ1-1 TRBV3-1/TRBV3-2 TGTGCCAGCAGCCAAGAGGGGACAGTGACTGAAGCTTTCTTT CASSQEGTVTEAFF